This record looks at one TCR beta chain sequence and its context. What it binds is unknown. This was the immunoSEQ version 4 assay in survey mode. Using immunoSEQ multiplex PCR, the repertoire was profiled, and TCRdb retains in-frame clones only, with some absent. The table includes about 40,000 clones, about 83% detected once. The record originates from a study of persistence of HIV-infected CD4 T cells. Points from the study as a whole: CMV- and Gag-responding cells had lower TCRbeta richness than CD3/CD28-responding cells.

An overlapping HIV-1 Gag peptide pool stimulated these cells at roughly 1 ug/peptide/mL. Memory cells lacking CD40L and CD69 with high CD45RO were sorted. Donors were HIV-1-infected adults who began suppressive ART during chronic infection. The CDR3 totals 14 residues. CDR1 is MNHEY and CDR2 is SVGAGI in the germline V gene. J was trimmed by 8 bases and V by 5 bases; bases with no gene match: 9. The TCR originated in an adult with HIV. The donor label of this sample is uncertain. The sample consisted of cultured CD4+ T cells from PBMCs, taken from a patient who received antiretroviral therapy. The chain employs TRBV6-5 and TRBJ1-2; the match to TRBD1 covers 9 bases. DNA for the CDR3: TGTGCCAGCAGTAGGGGACAGGGCCCCTGGGGCTACACCTTC. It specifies CASSRGQGPWGYTF.